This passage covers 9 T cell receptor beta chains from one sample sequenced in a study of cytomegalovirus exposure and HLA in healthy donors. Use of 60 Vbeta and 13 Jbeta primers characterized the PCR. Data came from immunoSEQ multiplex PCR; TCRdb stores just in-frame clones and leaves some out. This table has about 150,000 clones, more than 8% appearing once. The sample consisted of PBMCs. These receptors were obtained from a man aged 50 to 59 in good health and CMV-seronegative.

CDR3 sequence (DNA): TGTGCCAGTAGTATTCGCAGGAACACTGAAGCTTTCTTT. Translation: CASSIRRNTEAFF. The V and J genes are TRBV19 and TRBJ1-1; D call uncertain. The CDR3 contains 13 residues. V lost 3 bases, J lost 1 base, and 6 bases lay in between. CDR1 and CDR2 from the germline V gene are LNHDA and SQIVND (reference sequence). Full variable domain (missing parts from reference TRBV19 and TRBJ1-1): DGGITQSPKYLFRKEGQNVTLSCEQNLNHDAMYWYRQDPGQGLRLIYYSQIVNDFQKGDIAEGYSVSREKKESFPLTVTSAQKNPTAFYLCASSIRRNTEAFFGQGTRLTVV.

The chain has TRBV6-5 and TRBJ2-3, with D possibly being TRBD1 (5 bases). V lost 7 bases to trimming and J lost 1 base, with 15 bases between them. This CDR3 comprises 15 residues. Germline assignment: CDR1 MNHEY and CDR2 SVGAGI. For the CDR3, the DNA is TGTGCCAGCAACCTTGGACAACCGGGCACAGATACGCAGTATTTT. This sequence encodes CASNLGQPGTDTQYF.

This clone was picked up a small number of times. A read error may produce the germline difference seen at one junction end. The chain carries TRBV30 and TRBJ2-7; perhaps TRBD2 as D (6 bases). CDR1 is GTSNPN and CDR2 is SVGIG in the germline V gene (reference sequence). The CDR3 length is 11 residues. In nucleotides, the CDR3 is TGTGCCTGGAGTGATGGCCGGGAGCGGTACTTC. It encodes CAWSDGRERYF. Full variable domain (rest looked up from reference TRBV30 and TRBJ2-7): SQTIHQWPATLVQPVGSPLSLECTVEGTSNPNLYWYRQAAGRGLQLLFYSVGIGQISSEVPQNLSASRPQDRQFILSSKKLLLSDSGFYLCAWSDGRERYFGPGTRLTVT.

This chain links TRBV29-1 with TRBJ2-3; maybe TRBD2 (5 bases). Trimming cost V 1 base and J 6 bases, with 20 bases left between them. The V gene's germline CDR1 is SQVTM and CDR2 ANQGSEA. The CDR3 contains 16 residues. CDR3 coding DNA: TGCAGCGTTGAAGCCTTACTTAGCAGCCGCGGGGATACGCAGTATTTT. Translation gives CSVEALLSSRGDTQYF.

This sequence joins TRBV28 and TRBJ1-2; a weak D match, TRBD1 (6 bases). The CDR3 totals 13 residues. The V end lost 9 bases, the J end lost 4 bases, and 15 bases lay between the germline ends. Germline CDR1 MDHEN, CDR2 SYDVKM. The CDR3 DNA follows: TGTGCCAGAAGTCTCGGACAGACCTATGGCTACACCTTC. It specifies CARSLGQTYGYTF.

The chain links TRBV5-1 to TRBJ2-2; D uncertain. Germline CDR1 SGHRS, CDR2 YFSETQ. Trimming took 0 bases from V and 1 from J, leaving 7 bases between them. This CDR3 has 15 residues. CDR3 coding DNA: TGCGCCAGCAGCTTGGGGGCAGGGAACACCGGGGAGCTGTTTTTT. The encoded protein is CASSLGAGNTGELFF.

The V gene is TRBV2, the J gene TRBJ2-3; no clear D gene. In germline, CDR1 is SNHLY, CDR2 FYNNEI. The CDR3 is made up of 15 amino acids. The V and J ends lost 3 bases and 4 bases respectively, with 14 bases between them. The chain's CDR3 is CASSDRVGQPDTQYF. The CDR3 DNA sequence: TGTGCCAGCAGTGATAGAGTTGGGCAGCCAGATACGCAGTATTTT. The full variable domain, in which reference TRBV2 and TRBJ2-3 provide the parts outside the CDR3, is EPEVTQTPSHQVTQMGQEVILRCVPISNHLYFYWYRQILGQKVEFLVSFYNNEISEKSEIFDDQFSVERPDGSNFTLKIRSTKLEDSAMYFCASSDRVGQPDTQYFGPGTRLTVL.

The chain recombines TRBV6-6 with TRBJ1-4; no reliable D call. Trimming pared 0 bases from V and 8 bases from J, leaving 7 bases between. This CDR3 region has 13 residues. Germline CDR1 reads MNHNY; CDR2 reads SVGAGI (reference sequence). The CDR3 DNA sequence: TGTGCCAGCAGTTACTCGTTCTTAGAAAAACTGTTTTTT. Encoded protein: CASSYSFLEKLFF.

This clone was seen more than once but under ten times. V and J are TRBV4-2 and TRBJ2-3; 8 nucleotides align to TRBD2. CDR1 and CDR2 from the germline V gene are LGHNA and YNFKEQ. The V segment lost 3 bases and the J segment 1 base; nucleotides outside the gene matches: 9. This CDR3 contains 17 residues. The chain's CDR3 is CASSQSLPGGGTDTQYF. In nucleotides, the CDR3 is TGTGCCAGCAGCCAGTCCCTACCGGGGGGGGGCACAGATACGCAGTATTTT.